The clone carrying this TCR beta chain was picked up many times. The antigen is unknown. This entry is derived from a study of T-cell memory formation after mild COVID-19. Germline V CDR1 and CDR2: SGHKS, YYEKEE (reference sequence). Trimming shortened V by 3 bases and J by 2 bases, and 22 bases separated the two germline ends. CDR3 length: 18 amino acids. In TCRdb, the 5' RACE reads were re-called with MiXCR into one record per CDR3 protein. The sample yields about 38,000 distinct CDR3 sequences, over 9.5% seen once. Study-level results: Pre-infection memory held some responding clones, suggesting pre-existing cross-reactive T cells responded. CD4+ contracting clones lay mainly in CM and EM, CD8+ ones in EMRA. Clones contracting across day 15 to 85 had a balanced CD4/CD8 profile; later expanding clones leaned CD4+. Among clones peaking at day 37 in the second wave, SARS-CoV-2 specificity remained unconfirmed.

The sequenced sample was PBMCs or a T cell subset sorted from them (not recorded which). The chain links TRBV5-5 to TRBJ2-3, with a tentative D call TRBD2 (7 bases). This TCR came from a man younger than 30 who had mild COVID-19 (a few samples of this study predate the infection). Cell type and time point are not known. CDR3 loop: CASSSTRWGGLFTDTQYF. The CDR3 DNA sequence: TGTGCCAGCAGCTCCACCCGGTGGGGGGGGCTCTTCACAGATACGCAGTATTTT.